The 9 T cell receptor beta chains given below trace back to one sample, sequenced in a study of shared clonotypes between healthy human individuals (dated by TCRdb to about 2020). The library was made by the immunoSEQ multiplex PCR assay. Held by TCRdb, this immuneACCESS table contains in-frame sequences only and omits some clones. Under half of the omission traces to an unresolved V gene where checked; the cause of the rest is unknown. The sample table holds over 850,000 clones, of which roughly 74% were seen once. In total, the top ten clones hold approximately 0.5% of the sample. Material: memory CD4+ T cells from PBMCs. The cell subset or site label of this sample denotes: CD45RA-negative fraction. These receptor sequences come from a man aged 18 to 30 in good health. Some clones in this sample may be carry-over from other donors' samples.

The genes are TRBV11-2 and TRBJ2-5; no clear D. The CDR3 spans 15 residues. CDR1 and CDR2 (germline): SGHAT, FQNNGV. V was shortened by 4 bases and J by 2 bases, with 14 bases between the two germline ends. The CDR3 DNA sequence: TGTGCCAGCAGCTCGAACCGGGCCCCTCAAGAGACCCAGTACTTC. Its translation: CASSSNRAPQETQYF.

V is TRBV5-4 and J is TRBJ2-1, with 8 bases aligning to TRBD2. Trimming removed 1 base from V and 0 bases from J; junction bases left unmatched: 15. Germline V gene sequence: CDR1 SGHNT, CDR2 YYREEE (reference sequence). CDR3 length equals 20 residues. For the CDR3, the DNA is TGTGCCAGCAGCTTGAGTTTCGTGGCGGGAGGACCTAGCTCCTACAATGAGCAGTTCTTC. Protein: CASSLSFVAGGPSSYNEQFF.

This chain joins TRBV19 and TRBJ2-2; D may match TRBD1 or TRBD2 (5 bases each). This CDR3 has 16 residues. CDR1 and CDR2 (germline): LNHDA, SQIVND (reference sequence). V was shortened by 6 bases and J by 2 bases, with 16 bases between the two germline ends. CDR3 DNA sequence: TGTGCCAGTAGCATCCTCGGGACCCGAAACACCGGGGAGCTGTTTTTT. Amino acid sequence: CASSILGTRNTGELFF.

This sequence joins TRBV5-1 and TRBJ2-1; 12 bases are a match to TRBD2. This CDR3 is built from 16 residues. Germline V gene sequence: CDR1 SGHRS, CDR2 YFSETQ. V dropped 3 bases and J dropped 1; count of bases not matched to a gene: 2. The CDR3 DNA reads TGCGCCAGCAGCTCTAGCGGGAGGGGATCCTACAATGAGCAGTTCTTC. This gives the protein CASSSSGRGSYNEQFF.

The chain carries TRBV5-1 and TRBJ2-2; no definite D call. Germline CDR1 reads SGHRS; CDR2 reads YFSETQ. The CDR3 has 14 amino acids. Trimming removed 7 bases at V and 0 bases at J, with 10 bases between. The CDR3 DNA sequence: TGCGCCAGCGGTGACCGAGCGAACACCGGGGAGCTGTTTTTT. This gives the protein CASGDRANTGELFF. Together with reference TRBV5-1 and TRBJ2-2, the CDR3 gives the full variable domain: KAGVTQTPRYLIKTRGQQVTLSCSPISGHRSVSWYQQTPGQGLQFLFEYFSETQRNKGNFPGRFSGRQFSNSRSEMNVSTLELGDSALYLCASGDRANTGELFFGEGSRLTVL.

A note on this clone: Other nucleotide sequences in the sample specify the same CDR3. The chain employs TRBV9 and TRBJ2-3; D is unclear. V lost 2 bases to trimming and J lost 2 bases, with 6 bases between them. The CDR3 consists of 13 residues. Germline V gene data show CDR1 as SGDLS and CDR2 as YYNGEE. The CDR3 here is CASSVVTTDTQYF. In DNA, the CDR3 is TGTGCCAGCAGCGTCGTCACCACAGATACGCAGTATTTT.

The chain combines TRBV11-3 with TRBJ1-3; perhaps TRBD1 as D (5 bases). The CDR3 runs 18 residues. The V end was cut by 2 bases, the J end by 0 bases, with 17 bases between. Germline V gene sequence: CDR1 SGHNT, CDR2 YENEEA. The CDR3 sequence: CASSLPPSQGISGNTIYF. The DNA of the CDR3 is TGTGCCAGCAGCTTACCCCCCAGTCAGGGAATCTCTGGAAACACCATATATTTT.

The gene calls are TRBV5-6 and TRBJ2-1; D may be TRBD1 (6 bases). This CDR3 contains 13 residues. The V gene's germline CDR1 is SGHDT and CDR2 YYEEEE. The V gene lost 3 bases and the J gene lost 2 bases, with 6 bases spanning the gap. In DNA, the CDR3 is TGTGCCAGCAGCTGGGACACCTACAATGAGCAGTTCTTC. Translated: CASSWDTYNEQFF.

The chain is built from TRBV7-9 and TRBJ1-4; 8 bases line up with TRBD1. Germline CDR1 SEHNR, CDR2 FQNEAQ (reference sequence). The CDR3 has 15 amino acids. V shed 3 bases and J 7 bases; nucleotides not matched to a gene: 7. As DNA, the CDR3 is TGTGCCAGCAGCTTCGGACAGGGACCGAGTGAAAAACTGTTTTTT. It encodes CASSFGQGPSEKLFF.